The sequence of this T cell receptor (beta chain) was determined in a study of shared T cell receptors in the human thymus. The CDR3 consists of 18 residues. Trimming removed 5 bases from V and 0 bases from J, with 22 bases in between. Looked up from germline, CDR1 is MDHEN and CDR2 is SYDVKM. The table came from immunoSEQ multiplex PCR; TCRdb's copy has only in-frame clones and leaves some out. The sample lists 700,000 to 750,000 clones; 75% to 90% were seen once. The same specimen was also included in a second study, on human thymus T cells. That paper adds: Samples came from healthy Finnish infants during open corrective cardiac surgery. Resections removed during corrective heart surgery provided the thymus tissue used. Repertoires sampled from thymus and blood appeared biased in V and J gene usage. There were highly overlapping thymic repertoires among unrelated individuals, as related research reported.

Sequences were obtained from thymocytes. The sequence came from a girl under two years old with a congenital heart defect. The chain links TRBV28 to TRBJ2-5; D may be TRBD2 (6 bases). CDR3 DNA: TGTGCCAGCAGTCCCCTAAGCGATAGCGGCGGAAACCAAGAGACCCAGTACTTC. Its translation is CASSPLSDSGGNQETQYF.